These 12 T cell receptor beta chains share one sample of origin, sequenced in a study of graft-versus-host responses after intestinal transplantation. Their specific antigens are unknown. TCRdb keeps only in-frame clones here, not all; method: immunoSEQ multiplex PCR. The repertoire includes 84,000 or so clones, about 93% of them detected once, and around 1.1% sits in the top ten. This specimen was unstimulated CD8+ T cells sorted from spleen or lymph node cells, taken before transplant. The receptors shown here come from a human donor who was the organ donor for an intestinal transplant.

The CDR3 DNA is TGTGCCAGCAGCTGGGGGACGAGCGGGGGGAGCTCCTACGAGCAGTACTTC. This encodes CASSWGTSGGSSYEQYF. The rearrangement joins TRBV5-8 to TRBJ2-7; 9 positions agree with TRBD2. The V segment lost 3 bases and the J segment 0 bases; nucleotides outside the gene matches: 10. CDR3 length: 17 residues. Germline loops: CDR1 SGHTS, CDR2 YDEGEE.

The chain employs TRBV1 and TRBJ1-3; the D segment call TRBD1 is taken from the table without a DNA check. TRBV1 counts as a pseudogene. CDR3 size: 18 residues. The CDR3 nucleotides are TGCACCAGCAGCCGTGAAGTCTCCAGGAACCTCTCTGGAAACACCATATATTTT. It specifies CTSSREVSRNLSGNTIYF.

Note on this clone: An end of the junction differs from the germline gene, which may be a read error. The CDR3 DNA sequence: TGTGCCAGCAGGCAAGGGACAGACGAGCAGTACTTC. Encoded protein: CASRQGTDEQYF. The genes are TRBV4-2 and TRBJ2-7, with 7 positions matching TRBD1. Germline V gives CDR1 LGHNA, CDR2 YNFKEQ. This CDR3 has 12 residues.

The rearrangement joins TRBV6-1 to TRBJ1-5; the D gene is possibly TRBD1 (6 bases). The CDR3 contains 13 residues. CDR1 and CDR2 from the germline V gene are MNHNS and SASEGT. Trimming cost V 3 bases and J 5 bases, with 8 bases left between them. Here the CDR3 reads CASSEGAHQPQHF. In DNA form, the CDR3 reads TGTGCCAGCAGTGAGGGGGCGCATCAGCCCCAGCATTTT.

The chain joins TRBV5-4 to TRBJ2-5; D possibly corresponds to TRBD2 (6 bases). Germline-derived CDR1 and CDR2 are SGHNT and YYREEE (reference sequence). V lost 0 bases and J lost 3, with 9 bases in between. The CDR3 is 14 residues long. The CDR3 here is CASSLGLGEETQYF. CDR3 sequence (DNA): TGTGCCAGCAGCTTGGGACTAGGGGAAGAGACCCAGTACTTC. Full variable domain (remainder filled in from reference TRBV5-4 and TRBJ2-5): ETGVTQSPTHLIKTRGQQVTLRCSSQSGHNTVSWYQQALGQGPQFIFQYYREEENGRGNFPPRFSGLQFPNYSSELNVNALELDDSALYLCASSLGLGEETQYFGPGTRLLVL.

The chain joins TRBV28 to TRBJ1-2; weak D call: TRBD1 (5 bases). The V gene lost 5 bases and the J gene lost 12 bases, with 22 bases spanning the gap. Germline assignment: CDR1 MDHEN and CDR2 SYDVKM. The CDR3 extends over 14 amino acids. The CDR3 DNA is TGTGCCAGCAGTCCGATCCAGACAGCCCAGATCAACACCTTC. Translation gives CASSPIQTAQINTF.

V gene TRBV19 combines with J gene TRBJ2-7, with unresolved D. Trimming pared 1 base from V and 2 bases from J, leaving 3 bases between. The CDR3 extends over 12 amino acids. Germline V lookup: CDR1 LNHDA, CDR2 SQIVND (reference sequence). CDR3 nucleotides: TGTGCCAGTAGTATAGGCGCCTACGAGCAGTACTTC. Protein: CASSIGAYEQYF.

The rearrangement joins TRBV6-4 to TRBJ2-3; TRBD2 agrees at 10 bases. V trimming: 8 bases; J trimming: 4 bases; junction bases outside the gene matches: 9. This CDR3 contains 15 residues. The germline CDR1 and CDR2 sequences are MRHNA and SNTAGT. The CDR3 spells CASSSLAGEADTQYF. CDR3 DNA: TGTGCCAGCTCGTCCCTAGCGGGAGAGGCAGATACGCAGTATTTT.

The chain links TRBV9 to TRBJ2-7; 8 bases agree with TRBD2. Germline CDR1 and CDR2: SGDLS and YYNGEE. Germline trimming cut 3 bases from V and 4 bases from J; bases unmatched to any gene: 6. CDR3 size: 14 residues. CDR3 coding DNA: TGTGCCAGCAGCGCGGGGGGGGAGGGATACGAGCAGTACTTC. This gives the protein CASSAGGEGYEQYF.

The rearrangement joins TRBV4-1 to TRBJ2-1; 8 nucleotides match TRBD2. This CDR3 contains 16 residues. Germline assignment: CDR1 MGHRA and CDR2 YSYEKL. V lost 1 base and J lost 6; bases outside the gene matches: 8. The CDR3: CASSQVEAGVGNEQFF. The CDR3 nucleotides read TGCGCCAGCAGCCAAGTAGAAGCGGGGGTGGGCAATGAGCAGTTCTTC.

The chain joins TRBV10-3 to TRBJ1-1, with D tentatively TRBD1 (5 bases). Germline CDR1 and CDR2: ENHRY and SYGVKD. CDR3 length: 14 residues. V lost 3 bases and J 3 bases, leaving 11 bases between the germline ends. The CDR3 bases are TGTGCCATCAGTGATAGGGGTTTGGACACTGAAGCTTTCTTT. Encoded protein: CAISDRGLDTEAFF.

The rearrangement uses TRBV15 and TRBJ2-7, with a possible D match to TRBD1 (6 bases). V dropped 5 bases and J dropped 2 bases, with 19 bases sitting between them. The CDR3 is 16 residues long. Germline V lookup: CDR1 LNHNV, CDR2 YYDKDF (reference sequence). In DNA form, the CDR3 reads TGTGCCACCAGCCCGAGGCCGGGGACACCCCCCTACGAGCAGTACTTC. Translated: CATSPRPGTPPYEQYF.